Included here is one T cell receptor (beta chain) sequence, with context. Assay: immunoSEQ multiplex PCR; the TCRdb copy retains only in-frame clones and omits some. Seen here are approximately 250,000 clones, around 88% observed once, and the top ten hold 2% to 2.5%. These data come from a study of blood T cell repertoires in COVID-19. Per germline, CDR1 SEHNR and CDR2 FQNEAQ (reference sequence). CDR3 length: 14 residues. Trimming took 1 base from V and 1 from J, leaving 7 bases between them. This sequence originates from a woman aged 40 to 50 with acute COVID-19. The sample taken for sequencing was PBMCs or T cells enriched from blood (not recorded which). The rearrangement uses TRBV7-9 and TRBJ1-1; D ambiguous. This chain's CDR3 is CASSLVLRNTEAFF. CDR3 sequence (DNA): TGTGCCAGCAGCTTAGTACTGAGGAACACTGAAGCTTTCTTT.